A single sample gave rise to the 11 T cell receptor beta chains below, sequenced in a study of cytotoxic CD8 clonotypes in ibrutinib-treated CLL. Assay used: immunoSEQ multiplex PCR; TCRdb lists only in-frame clones, some missing. The data show some 350,000 clones, over 55% seen once. The sample consisted of PBMCs, taken after 36 months of ibrutinib treatment. These receptors came from a human donor with chronic lymphocytic leukemia.

The V call is TRBV5-5, the J call TRBJ2-1; 9 bases map to TRBD1. Germline V gene data show CDR1 as SGHKS and CDR2 as YYEKEE (reference sequence). The CDR3 runs to 15 residues. Trimming took 5 bases from V and 2 from J; bases not matched to a gene: 5. The DNA for the CDR3 is TGTGCCAGCAGGCCCACAGGGGGCCCCTACAATGAGCAGTTCTTC. Amino acid sequence: CASRPTGGPYNEQFF.

The CDR3 reads CASRRRGTGELFF. CDR3 DNA sequence: TGTGCCAGCAGACGACGGGGCACCGGGGAGCTGTTTTTT. The chain recombines TRBV6-6 with TRBJ2-2, with D perhaps TRBD2 (5 bases). The germline gives CDR1 MNHNY, CDR2 SVGAGI (reference sequence). Trimming took 6 bases from V and 4 from J, leaving 9 bases between them. The CDR3 runs 13 residues.

In its sample, this clone was seen a few times. V is TRBV9 and J is TRBJ1-2; D is perhaps TRBD1 (5 bases). V lost 0 bases, J lost 4 bases, and 16 bases lay in between. The CDR3 runs to 16 residues. Germline lookup yields CDR1 SGDLS and CDR2 YYNGEE. This CDR3 is CASSVVAGTPLYGYTF. Here the CDR3 DNA reads TGTGCCAGCAGCGTAGTCGCGGGGACCCCCCTCTATGGCTACACCTTC.

The V call is TRBV5-1, the J call TRBJ2-1; TRBD2 might be the D (7 bases). This CDR3 contains 16 residues. Trimming took 4 bases from V and 0 from J, leaving 14 bases between them. CDR1 SGHRS and CDR2 YFSETQ come from the germline V gene. CDR3 in DNA: TGCGCCAGCAGCAGCCGGGGGGCTAGCTCCTACAATGAGCAGTTCTTC. It encodes CASSSRGASSYNEQFF. The full variable domain, rest sourced from reference TRBV5-1 and TRBJ2-1, is KAGVTQTPRYLIKTRGQQVTLSCSPISGHRSVSWYQQTPGQGLQFLFEYFSETQRNKGNFPGRFSGRQFSNSRSEMNVSTLELGDSALYLCASSSRGASSYNEQFFGPGTRLTVL.

V is TRBV6-5 and J is TRBJ2-1; D is unresolved. The CDR3 totals 15 residues. Germline V gives CDR1 MNHEY, CDR2 SVGAGI. The V gene lost 0 bases and the J gene lost 6 bases, with 12 bases spanning the gap. The chain's CDR3 is CASSYSGPGFNEQFF. The CDR3 DNA reads TGTGCCAGCAGTTACTCCGGGCCGGGTTTCAATGAGCAGTTCTTC.

This clone was observed a few times. The V gene is TRBV4-1, the J gene TRBJ2-5, with D possibly matching TRBD1 (6 bases). Trimming left V 5 bases short and J 5 bases short, with 21 bases between. Germline values: CDR1 MGHRA, CDR2 YSYEKL. The CDR3 is 16 amino acids. CDR3 loop: CASSVGDGPQGETQYF. In DNA, the CDR3 is TGCGCCAGCAGCGTAGGGGACGGACCCCAGGGGGAGACCCAGTACTTC.

CDR3 in DNA: TGTGCCACCAGCAGGCTCCCCGGGACAAGAGCTTTCTTT. It encodes CATSRLPGTRAFF. V usage is TRBV15 and J usage is TRBJ1-1; D is perhaps TRBD1 (6 bases). The V end lost 3 bases, the J end lost 10 bases, and 15 bases lay between the germline ends. In germline, CDR1 is LNHNV, CDR2 YYDKDF (reference sequence). This CDR3 comprises 13 residues. Full variable domain (outside the CDR3, taken from reference TRBV15 and TRBJ1-1): DAMVIQNPRYQVTQFGKPVTLSCSQTLNHNVMYWYQQKSSQAPKLLFHYYDKDFNNEADTPDNFQSRRPNTSFCFLDIRSPGLGDTAMYLCATSRLPGTRAFFGQGTRLTVV.

There are a few counts of this clone. CDR3 residues: CASSLAGTAYEQYF. CDR3 nucleotide sequence: TGCGCCAGCAGCTTGGCCGGGACGGCCTACGAGCAGTACTTC. The genes are TRBV5-1 and TRBJ2-7; D possibly matches TRBD1 or TRBD2 (5 bases each). This CDR3 is 14 amino acids long. V shed 0 bases and J shed 2 bases, with 9 bases lying between them. The germline V gene has CDR1 SGHRS and CDR2 YFSETQ.

The chain is built from TRBV5-6 and TRBJ1-5; D unresolved. Germline-derived CDR1 and CDR2 are SGHDT and YYEEEE. The CDR3 is 17 residues long. The V gene lost 0 bases and the J gene lost 0 bases, with 13 bases spanning the gap. Written as DNA, the CDR3 is TGTGCCAGCAGCTTGGGGCAAACCAGGCTTAGCAATCAGCCCCAGCATTTT. It translates to CASSLGQTRLSNQPQHF.

The V call is TRBV15, the J call TRBJ2-1; 11 nucleotides align to TRBD2. The CDR3 is 15 amino acids. The germline CDR1 and CDR2 sequences are LNHNV and YYDKDF (reference sequence). The ends lost 4 bases at V and 4 bases at J; junction bases unmatched: 3. DNA of the CDR3: TGTGCCACCAGCACTGGGACTAGCGGATACAATGAGCAGTTCTTC. Translating gives CATSTGTSGYNEQFF.

The chain is built from TRBV9 and TRBJ2-3, with 8 bases matching TRBD2. This CDR3 has 18 residues. Germline CDR1 and CDR2: SGDLS and YYNGEE. V lost 3 bases to trimming and J lost 1 base; unmatched junction nucleotides: 13. Written as DNA, the CDR3 is TGTGCCAGCAGCGGAAAACCCCGGGAGGGAGAGGGCACAGATACGCAGTATTTT. Its protein product is CASSGKPREGEGTDTQYF.